Listed here are 16 T cell receptor beta chains from one sample, sequenced in a study of cytomegalovirus exposure and HLA in healthy donors. Amplification used 60 Vbeta primers and 13 Jbeta primers. Repertoires were generated with immunoSEQ multiplex PCR, while TCRdb's copy carries only in-frame clones and drops some. The table lists some 120,000 clones, approximately 80% of them singletons. The sequencing sample was made of PBMCs. The receptors were gathered from a woman younger than 30 in good health and CMV-seropositive.

This clone appeared a few times. This rearrangement joins TRBV5-6 to TRBJ2-7; 7 nucleotides align to TRBD1. J lost 3 bases, V lost 6 bases, and 9 bases had no gene match. The CDR3 consists of 14 residues. Germline lookup yields CDR1 SGHDT and CDR2 YYEEEE. CDR3 nucleotide sequence: TGTGCCAGCAACCCACAGGGGACCCTCTACGAGCAGTACTTC. Translation gives CASNPQGTLYEQYF. Variable domain in full (rest from reference TRBV5-6 and TRBJ2-7): DAGVTQSPTHLIKTRGQQVTLRCSPKSGHDTVSWYQQALGQGPQFIFQYYEEEERQRGNFPDRFSGHQFPNYSSELNVNALLLGDSALYLCASNPQGTLYEQYFGPGTRLTVT.

This clone has just one count. The V and J genes are TRBV28 and TRBJ2-7, with D possibly TRBD1 on 6 matching bases. V was cut by 4 bases and J by 6 bases, with 19 bases left in between. This CDR3 spans 15 amino acids. In germline, CDR1 is MDHEN, CDR2 SYDVKM. CDR3 coding DNA: TGTGCCAGCAGTTCAGGAGACAGGAGCCTTCGCGAGCAGTACTTC. Translating gives CASSSGDRSLREQYF.

This clone was detected only a few times. The chain couples TRBV7-3 to TRBJ2-2, with D possibly TRBD2 on 5 matching bases. Trimming stripped 5 bases from V and 5 bases from J, with 6 bases between. Germline assignment: CDR1 SGHTA and CDR2 FQGTGA. The CDR3 is made up of 12 amino acids. The CDR3 sequence is CASSPGTGELFF. Written as DNA, the CDR3 is TGTGCCAGCAGCCCGGGGACCGGGGAGCTGTTTTTT.

The rearrangement joins TRBV4-1 to TRBJ1-2; D gene ambiguous. The V end was cut by 0 bases, the J end by 6 bases, with 14 bases between. In germline, CDR1 is MGHRA, CDR2 YSYEKL. The CDR3 has 15 residues. The DNA for the CDR3 is TGCGCCAGCAGCCAAGAGGACCGGTGGGGAGATGGCTACACCTTC. It translates to CASSQEDRWGDGYTF.

For this clone: Compared with germline, one end of the junction differs, possibly owing to a read error. The chain recombines TRBV27 with TRBJ2-1, with D possibly being TRBD1 (6 bases). Germline values: CDR1 MNHEY, CDR2 SMNVEV (reference sequence). CDR3 length: 11 residues. The DNA for the CDR3 is TGTGCCAGCAGTTCCCTCCAGGGACAAGTCTTC. Protein: CASSSLQGQVF.

The V gene is TRBV2, the J gene TRBJ1-6; 11 bases match TRBD1. Germline CDR1 and CDR2: SNHLY and FYNNEI. The CDR3 has 15 residues. The V segment lost 3 bases and the J segment 7 bases; nucleotides outside the gene matches: 2. The CDR3 protein is CASSDRTGGNSPLHF. The DNA of the CDR3 is TGTGCCAGCAGTGACAGGACAGGGGGCAATTCACCCCTCCACTTT.

The chain is built from TRBV9 and TRBJ1-2, with 7 bases fitting TRBD1. The CDR3 is 16 residues long. V lost 3 bases, J lost 4 bases, and 12 bases stayed unmatched. CDR1 is SGDLS and CDR2 is YYNGEE in the germline V gene. The CDR3 sequence is CASSEGDSLGLYGYTF. CDR3 sequence (DNA): TGTGCCAGCAGCGAAGGGGACAGCCTTGGTCTCTATGGCTACACCTTC.

The count of this clone is one. This chain connects TRBV27 to TRBJ2-7; TRBD1 is a possible D gene (6 bases). The CDR3 is made up of 15 amino acids. V was pared by 4 bases and J by 5 bases, with 18 bases between. CDR1 and CDR2 from the germline V gene are MNHEY and SMNVEV (reference sequence). CDR3 DNA: TGTGCCAGCAGTTCCCCACGGCAGGGGCTTGACGAGCAGTACTTC. Its protein is CASSSPRQGLDEQYF.

A remark on this clone: At one end the junction does not follow the germline gene, possibly because of a read error. This sequence joins TRBV7-9 and TRBJ2-1; 9 bases are a match to TRBD1. The CDR3 consists of 16 residues. Looked up from germline, CDR1 is SEHNR and CDR2 is FQNEAQ (reference sequence). The CDR3: CASSIAGTGPYNEQFF. The CDR3 nucleotides are TGTGCCAGCAGCATAGCCGGGACAGGGCCCTACAATGAGCAGTTCTTC.

This clone was seen a handful of times. The chain combines TRBV25-1 with TRBJ2-5; tentative D call: TRBD1 (8 bases). The CDR3 runs 15 residues. Germline V lookup: CDR1 MGHDK, CDR2 SYGVNS. Trimming left V 5 bases short and J 0 bases short, with 13 bases between. The CDR3 reads CASSKQGGYQETQYF. The CDR3 DNA sequence: TGTGCCAGCAGTAAACAGGGGGGGTACCAAGAGACCCAGTACTTC.

The chain is built from TRBV10-3 and TRBJ1-5; 8 nucleotides agree with TRBD1. This CDR3 has 14 residues. J lost 3 bases, V lost 6 bases, and 4 bases had no gene match. Germline CDR1 is ENHRY and CDR2 is SYGVKD. CDR3 bases: TGTGCCATCAGCGGACAGGGACCCAATCAGCCCCAGCATTTT. This translates into CAISGQGPNQPQHF.

The rearrangement links TRBV6-5 to TRBJ1-1, with 7 bases matching TRBD1. V lost 5 bases to trimming and J lost 1 base; unmatched junction nucleotides: 4. The CDR3 is made up of 14 amino acids. Germline V gene sequence: CDR1 MNHEY, CDR2 SVGAGI. The CDR3 region is CASSDHRGNTEAFF. CDR3 coding DNA: TGTGCCAGCAGTGACCACAGGGGGAACACTGAAGCTTTCTTT.

The gene calls are TRBV7-8 and TRBJ2-5, with D perhaps matching TRBD2 (7 bases). The J call may be mistaken, given a closer DNA end match to TRBJ2-7. This CDR3 contains 19 residues. Looked up from germline, CDR1 is SGHVS and CDR2 is FQNEAQ. The CDR3 here is CASSGVGRGSLAENYEQYF. CDR3 DNA sequence: TGTGCCAGCAGTGGGGTCGGCAGGGGAAGCCTAGCGGAGAACTACGAGCAGTACTTC.

This rearrangement joins TRBV4-1 to TRBJ2-5; D possibly corresponds to TRBD1 (6 bases). The CDR3 has 13 residues. Trimming took off 4 bases at V and 4 bases at J, with 10 bases between the two ends. Per germline, CDR1 MGHRA and CDR2 YSYEKL. The CDR3 here is CASSLGALETQYF. Here the CDR3 DNA reads TGCGCCAGCAGCCTGGGGGCTTTAGAGACCCAGTACTTC.

The J gene is TRBJ1-1, the V gene TRBV10-3; no reliable D call. Germline CDR1 and CDR2: ENHRY and SYGVKD. The germline V and J ends were trimmed by 7 bases and 1 base, with 10 bases remaining between them. The CDR3 runs to 13 residues. CDR3 loop: CAITGRENTEAFF. CDR3 nucleotide sequence: TGTGCCATCACCGGGAGGGAGAACACTGAAGCTTTCTTT.

The genes are TRBV2 and TRBJ1-5, with D tentatively TRBD1 (6 bases). Trimming cost V 6 bases and J 0 bases, with 12 bases left between them. Germline CDR1 is SNHLY and CDR2 is FYNNEI. The CDR3 is 15 amino acids. CDR3 in amino acids: CASRTGTYSNQPQHF. For the CDR3, the DNA is TGTGCCAGCAGGACAGGAACTTATAGCAATCAGCCCCAGCATTTT.